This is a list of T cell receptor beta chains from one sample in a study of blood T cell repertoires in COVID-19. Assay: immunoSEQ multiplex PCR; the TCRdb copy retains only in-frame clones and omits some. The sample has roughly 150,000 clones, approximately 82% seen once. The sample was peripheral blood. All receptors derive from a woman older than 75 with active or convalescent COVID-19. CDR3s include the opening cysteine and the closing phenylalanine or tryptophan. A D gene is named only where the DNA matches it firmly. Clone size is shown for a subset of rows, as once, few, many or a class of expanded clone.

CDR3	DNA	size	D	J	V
CASSDRVYGYTF	TGTGCCAGCAGTGACAGGGTCTATGGCTACACCTTC	NA	TRBD1	TRBJ1-2	TRBV28
CAWSQNQGHQPQHF	TGTGCCTGGAGCCAAAATCAGGGGCATCAGCCCCAGCATTTT	NA	NA	TRBJ1-5	TRBV30
CASSLELAGGREQFF	TGCGCCAGCAGCTTGGAACTAGCGGGAGGGCGGGAGCAGTTCTTC	NA	TRBD2	TRBJ2-1	TRBV5-1
CASSQVPRPNSPLHF	TGTGCCAGCAGCCAAGTTCCCAGGCCTAATTCACCCCTCCACTTT	NA	NA	TRBJ1-6	TRBV3-1/TRBV3-2
CASSLRGRGTQYF	TGTGCCAGCAGTTTGCGGGGGCGCGGGACCCAGTACTTC	once	NA	TRBJ2-5	TRBV12-3/TRBV12-4
CASSEAGAKETQYF	TGTGCCAGCAGTGAAGCGGGGGCTAAGGAGACCCAGTACTTC	NA	NA	TRBJ2-5	TRBV6-1
CASSYQGWNTEAFF	TGTGCCAGCAGTTATCAGGGTTGGAACACTGAAGCTTTCTTT	NA	NA	TRBJ1-1	TRBV6-5
CAISETRGEKLFF	TGTGCCATCAGTGAGACCCGGGGTGAAAAACTGTTTTTT	few	NA	TRBJ1-4	TRBV10-3
CAWTRGALYEQYF	TGTGCCTGGACTCGGGGGGCCCTTTACGAGCAGTACTTC	NA	NA	TRBJ2-7	TRBV30
CASSPRTSGRLSGPDTQYF	TGTGCCAGCAGTCCCAGGACTAGCGGGAGATTATCAGGCCCAGATACGCAGTATTTT	NA	TRBD2	TRBJ2-3	TRBV28
CASSKAGLAGGPVGTDTQYF	TGTGCCAGCAGCAAGGCTGGGCTAGCGGGAGGGCCGGTGGGCACAGATACGCAGTATTTT	NA	TRBD2	TRBJ2-3	TRBV9
CASSVGTGVAYEQYF	TGTGCCAGCAGCGTTGGGACAGGGGTGGCCTACGAGCAGTACTTC	NA	TRBD1	TRBJ2-7	TRBV9
CASSPYSIVEPQHF	TGTGCCAGCAGCCCTTACTCGATTGTGGAGCCCCAGCATTTT	once	NA	TRBJ1-5	TRBV4-2
CASRNSDRGHSGELFF	TGTGCCAGCAGGAACTCGGACAGGGGGCACTCAGGGGAGCTGTTTTTT	NA	TRBD1	TRBJ2-2	TRBV28
CASSQDRAGIPTDTQYF	TGCGCCAGCAGCCAAGATAGGGCGGGGATTCCCACAGATACGCAGTATTTT	NA	NA	TRBJ2-3	TRBV4-1
CASSLPQSGSYNEQFF	TGCGCCAGCAGCTTACCCCAGAGCGGCTCCTACAATGAGCAGTTCTTC	NA	NA	TRBJ2-1	TRBV5-1
CASSLAPAGGSTDTQYF	TGTGCCAGCAGTTTAGCGCCAGCGGGAGGGAGCACAGATACGCAGTATTTT	NA	TRBD2	TRBJ2-3	TRBV7-2
CASSPEQFYEKLFF	TGTGCCAGCTCACCGGAACAGTTTTATGAAAAACTGTTTTTT	NA	NA	TRBJ1-4	TRBV18
CASGAAGVRNEQFF	TGTGCCAGCGGGGCGGCGGGAGTTCGCAATGAGCAGTTCTTC	NA	TRBD2	TRBJ2-1	TRBV25-1
CAISARDRESPLHF	TGTGCCATCAGCGCCCGGGACAGGGAGTCACCCCTCCACTTT	once	TRBD1	TRBJ1-6	TRBV10-3
CASSSGQGAIGANVLTF	TGTGCCAGCTCGTCGGGACAGGGGGCTATTGGGGCCAACGTCCTGACTTTC	NA	TRBD1	TRBJ2-6	TRBV18
CASSTSGTVQEKLFF	TGCGCCAGCAGCACCTCCGGGACAGTGCAAGAAAAACTGTTTTTT	NA	TRBD1	TRBJ1-4	TRBV5-1
CASSFMGPYEQYF	TGTGCCAGCAGTTTCATGGGGCCGTACGAGCAGTACTTC	few	NA	TRBJ2-7	TRBV27
CASRGQPSTDTQYF	TGCGCCAGCAGGGGACAGCCTAGCACAGATACGCAGTATTTT	NA	TRBD1	TRBJ2-3	TRBV5-1
CASSGLAPEQYF	TGTGCCAGCAGCGGTCTAGCTCCCGAGCAGTACTTC	NA	NA	TRBJ2-7	TRBV9
CASRTSGITGELFF	TGTGCCAGCAGGACTAGCGGGATTACCGGGGAGCTGTTTTTT	few	TRBD2	TRBJ2-2	TRBV28
CASRTRQGIPYGYTF	TGTGCCAGCAGAACCCGTCAGGGGATACCCTATGGCTACACCTTC	NA	NA	TRBJ1-2	TRBV28
CASSIRDSNNEQFF	TGTGCCAGTAGTATACGTGACTCTAACAATGAGCAGTTCTTC	once	NA	TRBJ2-1	TRBV19
CASSQGQRNQPQHF	TGTGCCAGCAGCCAGGGACAGCGCAATCAGCCCCAGCATTTT	many	TRBD1	TRBJ1-5	TRBV3-1/TRBV3-2
CASSFRQGMNTEAFF	TGCGCCAGCAGCTTTCGACAGGGCATGAACACTGAAGCTTTCTTT	NA	TRBD1	TRBJ1-1	TRBV5-1
CASTLNWGHGYTF	TGTGCCAGCACCCTGAATTGGGGCCATGGCTACACCTTC	few	NA	TRBJ1-2	TRBV7-9
CASQVSGTGGNEQFF	TGTGCCAGTCAAGTGAGCGGGACAGGGGGGAATGAGCAGTTCTTC	NA	TRBD1	TRBJ2-1	TRBV28
CASSQGRQENEQFF	TGTGCCAGCAGCCAGGGGAGGCAGGAAAATGAGCAGTTCTTC	NA	NA	TRBJ2-1	TRBV4-2
CASRSDGYGYTF	TGTGCCAGCAGGAGCGATGGCTATGGCTACACCTTC	NA	NA	TRBJ1-2	TRBV2
CASRTVSSGNTIYF	TGTGCCAGCAGGACAGTTAGCTCTGGAAACACCATATATTTT	NA	NA	TRBJ1-3	TRBV6-5
CASSFGTGYEQYF	TGTGCCAGCAGCTTTGGGACAGGGTACGAGCAGTACTTC	NA	TRBD1	TRBJ2-7	TRBV7-3
CASSYSGRAGRAEQYF	TGTGCCAGCAGCTATAGCGGGAGGGCCGGGCGTGCCGAGCAGTACTTC	NA	TRBD2	TRBJ2-7	TRBV28
CASSQNPHEGAGVLNEQFF	TGTGCCAGCAGCCAGAACCCTCACGAAGGCGCGGGAGTTTTAAATGAGCAGTTCTTC	NA	TRBD2	TRBJ2-1	TRBV5-6
CASSSYEGTEAFF	TGTGCCAGCAGTAGCTACGAGGGCACTGAAGCTTTCTTT	NA	NA	TRBJ1-1	TRBV2
CASSFPGAPEAFF	TGTGCCAGCAGTTTCCCAGGGGCCCCTGAAGCTTTCTTT	NA	NA	TRBJ1-1	TRBV3-1/TRBV3-2
CASSSGQATSTDTQYF	TGTGCCAGCAGCTCCGGACAGGCCACTTCCACAGATACGCAGTATTTT	NA	TRBD1	TRBJ2-3	TRBV7-8
CASSYTQGVNNEKLFF	TGTGCCAGCAGTTACACACAGGGGGTTAATAATGAAAAACTGTTTTTT	few	TRBD1	TRBJ1-4	TRBV6-5
CASTLGGGSNYGYTF	TGTGCCAGCACCTTAGGGGGGGGATCCAACTATGGCTACACCTTC	NA	NA	TRBJ1-2	TRBV6-5
CASSSDVDRGQYYGYTF	TGTGCCAGCAGCTCCGACGTCGACAGGGGGCAGTACTATGGCTACACCTTC	NA	TRBD1	TRBJ1-2	TRBV7-2
CASSELIHEQYF	TGTGCCAGCAGCGAACTAATCCACGAGCAGTACTTC	NA	NA	TRBJ2-7	TRBV12-3/TRBV12-4
CASSFPNDRQVITTEAFF	TGTGCCAGCAGCTTCCCTAATGACCGACAGGTTATAACCACTGAAGCTTTCTTT	once	NA	TRBJ1-1	TRBV7-9